One sample yielded the 23 T cell receptor beta chains listed below, sequenced in a study of blood T cell repertoires in COVID-19. The data were produced by immunoSEQ multiplex PCR, yet TCRdb's version contains in-frame clones alone and is incomplete. Here the sample spans approximately 190,000 clones, approximately 80% being singletons. Sample: peripheral blood. These receptors came from a man in his 60s with acute or convalescent COVID-19.

The rearrangement uses TRBV7-8 and TRBJ2-1, with TRBD2 identical over 9 bases. The CDR3 covers 15 residues. Losses at the gene ends were 3 bases for V and 7 bases for J; bases not matched to a gene: 7. The germline CDR1 and CDR2 sequences are SGHVS and FQNEAQ. The CDR3 nucleotides are TGTGCCAGCAGCTTGCGCGCGGGAGGGTTAAATGAGCAGTTCTTC. It is translated as CASSLRAGGLNEQFF.

This sequence joins TRBV6-2 or TRBV6-3 and TRBJ2-1; 13 nucleotides agree with TRBD2. Trimming took 2 bases from V and 10 from J; bases not matched to a gene: 5. The germline CDR1 and CDR2 sequences are MNHEY and SVGEGT. CDR3 length: 15 amino acids. The CDR3 sequence is CASSYEGLAGNEQFF. The CDR3 coding sequence is TGTGCCAGCAGTTACGAGGGACTAGCGGGGAACGAGCAGTTCTTC.

The gene calls are TRBV6-5 and TRBJ1-2; weak D call: TRBD1 (6 bases). The CDR3 consists of 15 residues. V was clipped by 5 bases and J by 9 bases, with 22 bases between them. Looked up from germline, CDR1 is MNHEY and CDR2 is SVGAGI. The CDR3 spells CASSPLQEMGGRYTF. The CDR3 nucleotides read TGTGCCAGCAGTCCCCTTCAAGAGATGGGGGGGCGCTACACCTTC.

This clone has a single count. This sequence joins TRBV7-9 and TRBJ1-4; D is undetermined. Germline V gene sequence: CDR1 SEHNR, CDR2 FQNEAQ (reference sequence). Trimming cost V 3 bases and J 5 bases, with 4 bases left between them. The CDR3 covers 12 residues. The DNA of the CDR3 is TGTGCCAGCAGCTTCGTAAATGAAAAACTGTTTTTT. It translates to CASSFVNEKLFF.

This clone was seen more than once but under ten times. V usage is TRBV19 and J usage is TRBJ1-2; 7 positions match TRBD1. The V segment lost 7 bases and the J segment 3 bases; nucleotides outside the gene matches: 11. CDR1 and CDR2 (germline): LNHDA, SQIVND (reference sequence). The CDR3 is 15 amino acids. This CDR3 is CASNGDSTGDYGYTF. Here the CDR3 DNA reads TGTGCCAGTAACGGGGACAGTACCGGGGACTATGGCTACACCTTC.

V usage is TRBV3-1 (or the pseudogene TRBV3-2) and J usage is TRBJ2-6, with D uncertain. Germline-derived CDR1 and CDR2 are LGHDT and YNNKEL (reference sequence). V lost 3 bases and J 0 bases, leaving 3 bases between the germline ends. There are 14 residues in the CDR3. This CDR3 reads CASSQSSGANVLTF. In DNA, the CDR3 is TGTGCCAGCAGCCAGAGCTCTGGGGCCAACGTCCTGACTTTC.

V usage is TRBV19 and J usage is TRBJ1-1, with 7 nucleotides matching TRBD1. The CDR3 contains 16 residues. The germline CDR1 and CDR2 sequences are LNHDA and SQIVND (reference sequence). J was trimmed by 0 bases and V by 9 bases; bases with no gene match: 13. The CDR3 DNA is TGTGCCAGCATAGCCCAGGACAGGCCCATGAACACTGAAGCTTTCTTT. As protein: CASIAQDRPMNTEAFF.

The DNA for the CDR3 is TGTGCCAGCAGCCTAAGAAATTCGGTTAATGAAAAACTGTTTTTT. The encoded protein is CASSLRNSVNEKLFF. V is TRBV4-2 and J is TRBJ1-4, with no clear D. The CDR3 covers 15 residues. Germline CDR1 LGHNA, CDR2 YNFKEQ. V lost 4 bases, J lost 4 bases, and 13 bases lay in between.

V and J are TRBV6-5 and TRBJ1-2, with TRBD1 as a possible D gene (5 bases). The CDR3 sequence is 14 residues long. Germline assignment: CDR1 MNHEY and CDR2 SVGAGI. V was trimmed by 7 bases and J by 3 bases, leaving 15 bases between them. The CDR3 coding sequence is TGTGCCAGCACCCCCGTGGGGGGGGACTATGGCTACACCTTC. It is translated as CASTPVGGDYGYTF.

J is TRBJ2-5 and V is TRBV12-5; TRBD1 might be the D (6 bases). There are 13 residues in the CDR3. V lost 6 bases, J lost 1 base, and 9 bases lay in between. The germline gives CDR1 LGHNT, CDR2 FRNRAP. CDR3 sequence: CASGGQLQETQYF. CDR3 nucleotide sequence: TGTGCTAGTGGCGGACAGCTCCAAGAGACCCAGTACTTC. Using reference TRBV12-5 and TRBJ2-5 for the parts outside the CDR3, the full variable domain is DARVTQTPRHKVTEMGQEVTMRCQPILGHNTVFWYRQTMMQGLELLAYFRNRAPLDDSGMPKDRFSAEMPDATLATLKIQPSEPRDSAVYFCASGGQLQETQYFGPGTRLLVL.

This clone was observed a single time. The chain combines TRBV18 with TRBJ2-1, with D perhaps matching TRBD1 (6 bases). This CDR3 is built from 14 residues. CDR1 is KGHSH and CDR2 is LQKENI in the germline V gene. V lost 8 bases to trimming and J lost 3 bases, with 14 bases between them. CDR3 sequence (DNA): TGTGCCAGCCGCAGCCAGGGGTTCTACAATGAGCAGTTCTTC. Protein sequence: CASRSQGFYNEQFF.

This clone was observed a few times. CDR3 region: CASNLGGGSHVNYGYTF. CDR3 sequence (DNA): TGTGCCAGCAATTTAGGAGGCGGAAGCCACGTAAACTATGGCTACACCTTC. The chain uses TRBV2 and TRBJ1-2; the D is unclear. V dropped 7 bases and J dropped 2 bases, with 23 bases sitting between them. The CDR3 length is 17 residues. In germline, CDR1 is SNHLY, CDR2 FYNNEI. Full variable domain (remainder filled in from reference TRBV2 and TRBJ1-2): EPEVTQTPSHQVTQMGQEVILRCVPISNHLYFYWYRQILGQKVEFLVSFYNNEISEKSEIFDDQFSVERPDGSNFTLKIRSTKLEDSAMYFCASNLGGGSHVNYGYTFGSGTRLTVV.

The CDR3 sequence is CASGLGLAGTTDTQYF. In DNA form, the CDR3 reads TGTGCTAGTGGTTTGGGACTAGCGGGGACCACAGATACGCAGTATTTT. The J gene is TRBJ2-3, the V gene TRBV12-5; 11 nucleotides match TRBD2. This CDR3 spans 16 amino acids. Germline-derived CDR1 and CDR2 are LGHNT and FRNRAP. Trimming cost V 1 base and J 2 bases; bases outside gene matches: 2.

V usage is TRBV2 and J usage is TRBJ1-3; possibly TRBD1 for D (6 bases). The CDR3 is 14 amino acids. V was cut by 4 bases and J by 4 bases, with 11 bases left in between. Germline loops: CDR1 SNHLY, CDR2 FYNNEI. In DNA form, the CDR3 reads TGTGCCAGCAGTGTATCTGGGGGCGGAAACACCATATATTTT. Its translation: CASSVSGGGNTIYF.

The chain carries TRBV6-1 and TRBJ1-3, with TRBD1 matching 7 bases. Losses at the gene ends were 3 bases for V and 3 bases for J; bases not matched to a gene: 5. The CDR3 covers 15 residues. The V gene's germline CDR1 is MNHNS and CDR2 SASEGT. The CDR3 protein is CASSEQGGSGNTIYF. The CDR3 nucleotides read TGTGCCAGCAGTGAGCAGGGGGGTAGTGGAAACACCATATATTTT.

In the case of this clone: This specimen includes other DNA sequences encoding the same CDR3. The gene calls are TRBV9 and TRBJ2-7, with TRBD2 identical over 11 bases. V was pared by 3 bases and J by 0 bases, with 2 bases of the junction left unmatched. Germline V lookup: CDR1 SGDLS, CDR2 YYNGEE. The CDR3 contains 15 residues. CDR3 loop: CASSAGLADSYEQYF. The CDR3 nucleotides read TGTGCCAGCAGCGCGGGACTAGCGGACTCCTACGAGCAGTACTTC.

The chain's CDR3 is CASATGRVGETQYF. In DNA, the CDR3 is TGTGCCAGCGCCACGGGCAGGGTAGGAGAGACCCAGTACTTC. The V call is TRBV19, the J call TRBJ2-5; possibly TRBD1 for D (5 bases). V was shortened by 9 bases and J by 4 bases, with 18 bases between the two germline ends. Germline assignment: CDR1 LNHDA and CDR2 SQIVND (reference sequence). This CDR3 region has 14 residues.

The chain recombines TRBV5-1 with TRBJ2-3, with 8 bases fitting TRBD2. Germline V gene sequence: CDR1 SGHRS, CDR2 YFSETQ. The junction had 14 bases not matched to a gene; V was cut back by 4 bases and J by 4 bases. CDR3 length: 17 residues. The CDR3 region is CASSPTSRGSGADTQYF. CDR3 sequence (DNA): TGCGCCAGCAGCCCGACCTCCCGGGGTAGCGGGGCAGATACGCAGTATTTT.

The V call is TRBV7-9, the J call TRBJ2-7; TRBD2 agrees at 8 bases. Per the germline V gene, CDR1 is SEHNR and CDR2 is FQNEAQ (reference sequence). The CDR3 has 14 amino acids. Trimming took 5 bases from V and 0 from J; bases not matched to a gene: 3. The CDR3 DNA follows: TGTGCCAGCAGCCCGGGAGGGAACTCCTACGAGCAGTACTTC. Its protein product is CASSPGGNSYEQYF.

This clone has a handful of counts. This chain joins TRBV19 and TRBJ1-3, with 7 positions matching TRBD1. The junction had 5 bases not matched to a gene; V was cut back by 2 bases and J by 4 bases. Germline CDR1 LNHDA, CDR2 SQIVND (reference sequence). This CDR3 contains 15 residues. DNA for the CDR3: TGTGCCAGTAGTATACGGGGGACAGCCGGAAACACCATATATTTT. Translating gives CASSIRGTAGNTIYF.

This sequence joins TRBV4-2 and TRBJ1-2; a possible D gene is TRBD1 (6 bases). Trimming took 0 bases from V and 7 from J, leaving 12 bases between them. Germline V gene lookup returns CDR1 LGHNA and CDR2 YNFKEQ. This CDR3 region has 14 residues. The CDR3 loop reads CASSQDSGVGGYTF. The DNA of the CDR3 is TGTGCCAGCAGCCAAGATTCAGGGGTCGGTGGCTACACCTTC.

The chain couples TRBV5-1 to TRBJ2-5, with a tentative D call TRBD1 (6 bases). Per the germline V gene, CDR1 is SGHRS and CDR2 is YFSETQ. The V gene lost 3 bases and the J gene lost 2 bases, with 14 bases spanning the gap. The CDR3 covers 15 residues. The CDR3 nucleotides read TGCGCCAGCAGCTCGGCCGGGACACCTCAAGAGACCCAGTACTTC. It encodes CASSSAGTPQETQYF.

The table lists this clone with a count of one. The chain recombines TRBV6-5 with TRBJ2-3; 12 bases match TRBD2. The germline V gene has CDR1 MNHEY and CDR2 SVGAGI. The V segment lost 5 bases and the J segment 6 bases; nucleotides outside the gene matches: 3. CDR3 length: 14 residues. The CDR3, as DNA: TGTGCCAGCAGTCTCGGGACTAGCGGGGATACGCAGTATTTT. Its protein is CASSLGTSGDTQYF.